This T cell receptor (beta chain) was identified during a study of cytomegalovirus exposure and HLA in healthy donors. A multiplex PCR was run with 60 Vbeta primers and 13 Jbeta primers. Data came from immunoSEQ multiplex PCR; TCRdb stores just in-frame clones and leaves some out. This table has more than 80,000 clones, 69% appearing once. This CDR3 has 16 amino acids. Germline V gene lookup returns CDR1 SGHDT and CDR2 YYEEEE. V was shortened by 4 bases and J by 1 base, with 18 bases between the two germline ends. Study results and caveats: The study labeled 164 TCR beta chains cytomegalovirus-associated.

A remark on this clone: Its specificity is not known.

The sequence was obtained from a man in his fifties in good health and CMV-seronegative. The chain couples TRBV5-6 to TRBJ2-7, with D perhaps matching TRBD1 (6 bases). Source material: PBMCs. CDR3 in amino acids: CASSTTIQGKSYEQYF. CDR3 nucleotide sequence: TGTGCCAGCAGCACGACCATACAGGGCAAGTCCTACGAGCAGTACTTC.